A single sample gave rise to the 12 T cell receptor beta chains below, sequenced in a study of cytomegalovirus exposure and HLA in healthy donors. Primers: 60 Vbeta forward and 13 Jbeta reverse. Repertoires were generated with immunoSEQ multiplex PCR, while TCRdb's copy carries only in-frame clones and drops some. This sample has 55,000 to 70,000 clones; 75% to 85% occur once, and the top ten carry 1.6%. The sequencing input was PBMCs. The receptors derive from a human donor in good health.

The chain uses TRBV5-5 and TRBJ2-5, with D perhaps TRBD2 (6 bases). CDR1 and CDR2 (germline): SGHKS, YYEKEE (reference sequence). This CDR3 has 14 amino acids. V was trimmed by 1 base and J by 5 bases, leaving 12 bases between them. CDR3: CASSLPGVGETQYF. The CDR3 bases are TGTGCCAGCAGCTTGCCGGGGGTAGGGGAGACCCAGTACTTC.

The chain joins TRBV29-1 to TRBJ2-7; D is perhaps TRBD1 (5 bases). The CDR3 is 13 amino acids. V was pared by 4 bases and J by 0 bases, with 10 bases between. Germline CDR1 and CDR2: SQVTM and ANQGSEA. CDR3 sequence reads: CSVGTPYSYEQYF. The DNA for the CDR3 is TGCAGCGTTGGGACACCCTACTCCTACGAGCAGTACTTC.

V gene TRBV19 combines with J gene TRBJ2-2; D uncertain. CDR3 length: 12 amino acids. Trimming took off 5 bases at V and 6 bases at J, with 7 bases between the two ends. In germline, CDR1 is LNHDA, CDR2 SQIVND (reference sequence). The DNA for the CDR3 is TGTGCCAGTAGTCGGGTCTCCGGGGAGCTGTTTTTT. Encoded protein: CASSRVSGELFF.

This clone has just a few counts. The chain combines TRBV10-1 with TRBJ2-7, with D perhaps TRBD1 (6 bases). Between the trimmed V and J ends, which lost 4 bases and 7 bases, there was a span of 14 bases. The CDR3 runs to 13 residues. The germline V gene encodes CDR1 WNHNN and CDR2 SYGVQD (reference sequence). In DNA form, the CDR3 reads TGCGCCAGCAGTGCAACAGGGCCGGGTGAGCAGTACTTC. Its translation is CASSATGPGEQYF.

The J gene is TRBJ2-7, the V gene TRBV6-6, with a possible D match to TRBD1 (5 bases). The CDR3 has 14 residues. Deletions cut 5 bases from V and 2 bases from J, with 13 bases between. CDR1 and CDR2 (germline): MNHNY, SVGAGI (reference sequence). Written as DNA, the CDR3 is TGTGCCAGCAGTCCAATACAGGCGCCCTACGAGCAGTACTTC. Amino acid sequence: CASSPIQAPYEQYF.

The genes are TRBV5-3 and TRBJ2-5, with 10 bases identical to TRBD2. TRBV5-3 is identified as an open reading frame with a role that is uncertain. Germline trimming cut 2 bases from V and 1 base from J; bases unmatched to any gene: 8. The CDR3 contains 17 residues. CDR3 in amino acids: CARSLTAGGPIQETQYF. CDR3 nucleotides: TGTGCCAGAAGCTTAACAGCGGGGGGGCCGATCCAAGAGACCCAGTACTTC.

The CDR3 DNA reads as TGTGCCAGCAGCTTATGGGGGGTTGATGAAAAACTGTTTTTT. Translation gives CASSLWGVDEKLFF. The chain carries TRBV11-2 and TRBJ1-4; D is perhaps TRBD1 (5 bases). The CDR3 spans 14 residues. Per the germline V gene, CDR1 is SGHAT and CDR2 is FQNNGV. V lost 2 bases and J lost 6, with 10 bases in between.

J is TRBJ1-1 and V is TRBV30; D not certain. The CDR3 spans 12 residues. V lost 2 bases and J 1 base, leaving 5 bases between the germline ends. Germline loops: CDR1 GTSNPN, CDR2 SVGIG (reference sequence). The CDR3: CAWSPSNTEAFF. The CDR3 DNA sequence: TGTGCCTGGAGTCCATCGAACACTGAAGCTTTCTTT.

The genes are TRBV6-5 and TRBJ2-6, with D possibly being TRBD1 (5 bases). Germline V gene sequence: CDR1 MNHEY, CDR2 SVGAGI. Trimming removed 2 bases from V and 4 bases from J, with 9 bases in between. The CDR3 has 15 amino acids. DNA for the CDR3: TGTGCCAGCAGTTACGGGGCTAACGGGGCCAACGTCCTGACTTTC. It translates to CASSYGANGANVLTF.

The V and J genes are TRBV7-2 and TRBJ1-3, with a tentative D call TRBD1 (5 bases). This CDR3 spans 15 amino acids. V lost 5 bases and J 0 bases, leaving 11 bases between the germline ends. Germline CDR1 reads SGHTA; CDR2 reads FQGNSA. In nucleotides, the CDR3 is TGTGCCAGCAGCAGTGCGGGGGGCTCTGGAAACACCATATATTTT. It codes for CASSSAGGSGNTIYF.

The chain joins TRBV5-1 to TRBJ2-5; 8 bases align to TRBD1. Germline-derived CDR1 and CDR2 are SGHRS and YFSETQ. CDR3 length equals 14 residues. Trimming cost V 5 bases and J 5 bases; bases outside gene matches: 8. The CDR3 DNA reads TGCGCCAGCAGGGCAGGGGGCGCAGAGGAGACCCAGTACTTC. Its translation is CASRAGGAEETQYF.

The chain joins TRBV9 to TRBJ1-2, with D possibly TRBD1 on 6 matching bases. CDR1 is SGDLS, CDR2 YYNGEE, per germline. Between the trimmed V and J ends, which lost 2 bases and 0 bases, there was a span of 8 bases. CDR3 length equals 14 residues. The CDR3 nucleotides are TGTGCCAGCAGCGTGAGGGACACTAACTATGGCTACACCTTC. Protein product: CASSVRDTNYGYTF.